The 30 T cell receptor beta chains given below trace back to one sample, sequenced in a study of cytomegalovirus exposure and HLA in healthy donors. It was with 60 Vbeta and 13 Jbeta primers that the PCR ran. Only in-frame clones appear in the TCRdb table, and some are missing; sequencing was by immunoSEQ multiplex PCR. The sample includes 100,000 or so clones, roughly 72% of them seen just once. Sequencing was carried out using PBMCs. The origin of the receptors is a man aged 25-45 years in good health and CMV-seropositive.

V and J are TRBV29-1 and TRBJ1-5; perhaps TRBD1 as D (5 bases). The length of the CDR3 is 13 residues. Germline V lookup: CDR1 SQVTM, CDR2 ANQGSEA. V lost 4 bases to trimming and J lost 5 bases, with 12 bases between them. The CDR3 sequence is CSVGISRDQPQHF. CDR3 coding DNA: TGCAGCGTTGGGATTTCCAGGGATCAGCCCCAGCATTTT. The full variable domain, its missing parts supplied by reference TRBV29-1 and TRBJ1-5, is SAVISQKPSRDICQRGTSLTIQCQVDSQVTMMFWYRQQPGQSLTLIATANQGSEATYESGFVIDKFPISRPNLTFSTLTVSNMSPEDSSIYLCSVGISRDQPQHFGDGTRLSIL.

This clone is classed as large. The genes are TRBV4-2 and TRBJ2-1; D gene ambiguous. Germline values: CDR1 LGHNA, CDR2 YNFKEQ. This CDR3 has 14 amino acids. Trimming stripped 4 bases from V and 4 bases from J, with 11 bases between. The CDR3 coding sequence is TGTGCCAGCAGCCTAAGTGGGCCGTACAATGAGCAGTTCTTC. Its protein product is CASSLSGPYNEQFF.

This clone was detected only a few times. An end of the junction does not agree with germline; a read error may underlie this. The chain couples TRBV7-9 to TRBJ1-4; a possible D gene is TRBD1 (6 bases). CDR1 and CDR2 from the germline V gene are SEHNR and FQNEAQ (reference sequence). The CDR3 extends over 12 amino acids. CDR3 protein: CSSSRTDEKLFF. The CDR3 coding sequence is TGTTCCAGCAGTCGGACAGATGAAAAACTGTTTTTT.

The gene calls are TRBV7-3 and TRBJ2-4, with 15 bases lining up with TRBD2. CDR3 length: 16 residues. V lost 3 bases and J lost 8; bases outside the gene matches: 5. The germline V gene has CDR1 SGHTA and CDR2 FQGTGA. The CDR3 sequence is CASSFPGLAGGHIQYF. The CDR3 DNA is TGTGCCAGCAGCTTTCCCGGACTAGCGGGAGGGCACATTCAGTACTTC.

This chain connects TRBV7-2 to TRBJ2-6; the match to TRBD1 covers 7 bases. V lost 2 bases to trimming and J lost 2 bases; unmatched junction nucleotides: 0. Looked up from germline, CDR1 is SGHTA and CDR2 is FQGNSA. The CDR3 spans 15 residues. CDR3 amino acids: CASSLQGAGANVLTF. The CDR3, as DNA: TGTGCCAGCAGCTTACAGGGGGCTGGGGCCAACGTCCTGACTTTC. The full variable domain, in which reference TRBV7-2 and TRBJ2-6 provide the parts outside the CDR3, is GAGVSQSPSNKVTEKGKDVELRCDPISGHTALYWYRQSLGQGLEFLIYFQGNSAPDKSGLPSDRFSAERTGGSVSTLTIQRTQQEDSAVYLCASSLQGAGANVLTFGAGSRLTVL.

A single count supports this clone. V and J are TRBV4-1 and TRBJ2-1; D is possibly TRBD2 (6 bases). This CDR3 comprises 16 residues. Per germline, CDR1 MGHRA and CDR2 YSYEKL. The ends were cut back, 0 bases at V and 4 bases at J, with 13 bases in the middle. CDR3 coding DNA: TGCGCCAGCAGCCAAGAGTGGAGGGAGCTTTACAATGAGCAGTTCTTC. Translated, it gives CASSQEWRELYNEQFF.

This clone was observed a few times. The rearrangement links TRBV19 to TRBJ2-1; D not resolved. V was clipped by 3 bases and J by 0 bases, with 9 bases between them. Germline V CDR1 and CDR2: LNHDA, SQIVND (reference sequence). The CDR3 is made up of 15 amino acids. The CDR3 DNA follows: TGTGCCAGTAGTATTTGGCGGAGCTCCTACAATGAGCAGTTCTTC. Translating gives CASSIWRSSYNEQFF. Using reference TRBV19 and TRBJ2-1 for the parts outside the CDR3, the full variable domain is DGGITQSPKYLFRKEGQNVTLSCEQNLNHDAMYWYRQDPGQGLRLIYYSQIVNDFQKGDIAEGYSVSREKKESFPLTVTSAQKNPTAFYLCASSIWRSSYNEQFFGPGTRLTVL.

V is TRBV2 and J is TRBJ1-1, with TRBD1 matching over 8 bases. Germline CDR1 is SNHLY and CDR2 is FYNNEI. V was pared by 6 bases and J by 2 bases, with 5 bases of the junction left unmatched. The CDR3 loop spans 14 amino acids. CDR3 sequence (DNA): TGTGCCAGCAGGGACGGGACAGGCAACACTGAAGCTTTCTTT. Its protein product is CASRDGTGNTEAFF.

This chain joins TRBV11-2 and TRBJ1-4; TRBD1 matches 9 bases. Germline CDR1 SGHAT, CDR2 FQNNGV. The V and J ends lost 0 bases and 4 bases, in that order; junction bases with no gene match: 3. The CDR3 spans 16 residues. DNA of the CDR3: TGTGCCAGCAGCTTAGAGCGGGGACAGGGTAATGAAAAACTGTTTTTT. Its translation is CASSLERGQGNEKLFF.

The CDR3 DNA is TGTGCCAGCAGCTTGGTAGGGAGCTCCTACAATGAGCAGTTCTTC. This translates into CASSLVGSSYNEQFF. V usage is TRBV5-6 and J usage is TRBJ2-1; perhaps TRBD2 as D (5 bases). Germline V lookup: CDR1 SGHDT, CDR2 YYEEEE. The V gene lost 0 bases and the J gene lost 0 bases, with 7 bases spanning the gap. CDR3 length: 15 residues.

This clone was picked up a small number of times. The chain is built from TRBV30 and TRBJ1-5; 7 nucleotides line up with TRBD1. This CDR3 has 13 residues. The V segment lost 4 bases and the J segment 4 bases; nucleotides outside the gene matches: 4. Germline CDR1 is GTSNPN and CDR2 is SVGIG (reference sequence). As DNA, the CDR3 is TGTGCCTGGAACAGGGGTGGGAATCAGCCCCAGCATTTT. This translates into CAWNRGGNQPQHF. Full variable domain (outside the CDR3, taken from reference TRBV30 and TRBJ1-5): SQTIHQWPATLVQPVGSPLSLECTVEGTSNPNLYWYRQAAGRGLQLLFYSVGIGQISSEVPQNLSASRPQDRQFILSSKKLLLSDSGFYLCAWNRGGNQPQHFGDGTRLSIL.

The genes are TRBV6-5 and TRBJ1-6, with 8 bases fitting TRBD1. CDR1 and CDR2 from the germline V gene are MNHEY and SVGAGI. The length of the CDR3 is 14 residues. V was pared by 6 bases and J by 7 bases, with 5 bases of the junction left unmatched. The chain's CDR3 is CASSSTGANSPLHF. The CDR3 DNA reads as TGTGCCAGCAGCTCGACAGGGGCAAATTCACCCCTCCACTTT.

The chain employs TRBV4-2 and TRBJ2-3; D gene ambiguous. The CDR3 extends over 15 amino acids. Per germline, CDR1 LGHNA and CDR2 YNFKEQ. The V gene lost 1 base and the J gene lost 0 bases, with 8 bases spanning the gap. CDR3 residues: CASSQGLVSTDTQYF. In DNA form, the CDR3 reads TGTGCCAGCAGCCAAGGTCTAGTCAGCACAGATACGCAGTATTTT.

The table lists this clone with a few counts. This chain uses TRBV6-5 with TRBJ2-2; 8 positions agree with TRBD2. CDR1 is MNHEY and CDR2 is SVGAGI in the germline V gene. The CDR3 runs to 15 residues. Trimming cost V 6 bases and J 3 bases; bases outside gene matches: 6. CDR3 DNA: TGTGCCAGCAGGAAAGCGGGAGCCCACACCGGGGAGCTGTTTTTT. This encodes CASRKAGAHTGELFF.

The chain uses TRBV19 and TRBJ1-1, with D uncertain. The CDR3 sequence is 17 residues long. The germline V gene encodes CDR1 LNHDA and CDR2 SQIVND (reference sequence). Trimming left V 0 bases short and J 3 bases short, with 17 bases between. This chain's CDR3 is CASSIDIGRVQHTEAFF. The CDR3, as DNA: TGTGCCAGTAGTATAGATATCGGCCGGGTTCAACACACTGAAGCTTTCTTT. Supplemented by reference TRBV19 and TRBJ1-1, the full variable domain reads DGGITQSPKYLFRKEGQNVTLSCEQNLNHDAMYWYRQDPGQGLRLIYYSQIVNDFQKGDIAEGYSVSREKKESFPLTVTSAQKNPTAFYLCASSIDIGRVQHTEAFFGQGTRLTVV.

The chain carries TRBV6-6 and TRBJ2-2, with 11 bases aligning to TRBD2. This CDR3 has 16 amino acids. Germline V lookup: CDR1 MNHNY, CDR2 SVGAGI (reference sequence). The ends lost 5 bases at V and 1 base at J; junction bases unmatched: 3. The CDR3, as DNA: TGTGCCAGCAGTCCAGGGACTAGCGGGAACACCGGGGAGCTGTTTTTT. Protein: CASSPGTSGNTGELFF.

The gene calls are TRBV11-2 and TRBJ2-1; 8 nucleotides agree with TRBD2. Losses at the gene ends were 3 bases for V and 6 bases for J; bases not matched to a gene: 7. The CDR3 is 15 amino acids. The germline V gene encodes CDR1 SGHAT and CDR2 FQNNGV. The CDR3 nucleotides read TGTGCCAGCAGCTTCGGACTAGCAGCTGGCAATGAGCAGTTCTTC. Amino acids: CASSFGLAAGNEQFF.

V gene TRBV29-1 combines with J gene TRBJ2-3, with TRBD2 identical over 8 bases. Germline trimming cut 7 bases from V and 6 bases from J; bases unmatched to any gene: 12. The CDR3 is 14 amino acids. From germline, CDR1 is SQVTM and CDR2 ANQGSEA. In nucleotides, the CDR3 is TGCAGCGCCCAAGGGCGGGGGGCATCGGATACGCAGTATTTT. This translates into CSAQGRGASDTQYF.

This chain connects TRBV27 to TRBJ2-2; the match to TRBD2 covers 11 bases. Trimming took 7 bases from V and 4 from J; bases not matched to a gene: 5. The V gene's germline CDR1 is MNHEY and CDR2 SMNVEV (reference sequence). The CDR3 sequence is 15 residues long. CDR3 region: CASTLGTSGTGELFF. CDR3 DNA sequence: TGTGCCAGCACCCTAGGGACTAGCGGCACCGGGGAGCTGTTTTTT.

This chain uses TRBV6-5 with TRBJ1-4; 7 bases agree with TRBD1. CDR1 and CDR2 (germline): MNHEY, SVGAGI. The CDR3 totals 14 residues. V trimming: 6 bases; J trimming: 5 bases; junction bases outside the gene matches: 6. DNA for the CDR3: TGTGCCAGCAGAAAGACAGGGCCAAATGAAAAACTGTTTTTT. Its translation: CASRKTGPNEKLFF.

The chain uses TRBV12-5 and TRBJ1-1; 7 positions agree with TRBD1. Trimming at V came to 0 bases and at J to 0 bases, leaving 7 bases not matched to a gene. Germline V gene data show CDR1 as LGHNT and CDR2 as FRNRAP. The CDR3 is 17 residues long. The CDR3 nucleotides are TGTGCTAGTGGTTTGGTACGTGACGGGACAGTGAACACTGAAGCTTTCTTT. It encodes CASGLVRDGTVNTEAFF.

This chain connects TRBV10-3 to TRBJ2-6; a weak D match, TRBD2 (6 bases). The CDR3 length is 17 residues. Trimming took off 3 bases at V and 0 bases at J, with 12 bases between the two ends. From germline, CDR1 is ENHRY and CDR2 SYGVKD. Written as DNA, the CDR3 is TGTGCCATCAGTGATCGGGGACTGGCCTCTGGGGCCAACGTCCTGACTTTC. It is translated as CAISDRGLASGANVLTF.

This clone showed up just a few times. Other nucleotide sequences in the sample specify the same CDR3. V usage is TRBV7-2 and J usage is TRBJ1-1, with 7 bases lining up with TRBD1. Trimming took 5 bases from V and 1 from J; bases not matched to a gene: 7. Germline loops: CDR1 SGHTA, CDR2 FQGNSA. The CDR3 length is 15 residues. CDR3 loop: CASSPQTGRNTEAFF. The CDR3, as DNA: TGTGCCAGCAGCCCCCAGACAGGGCGGAACACTGAAGCTTTCTTT.

The chain combines TRBV29-1 with TRBJ2-5; 8 bases are a match to TRBD1. The CDR3 is made up of 13 amino acids. J lost 5 bases, V lost 7 bases, and 9 bases had no gene match. CDR1 is SQVTM, CDR2 ANQGSEA, per germline. In nucleotides, the CDR3 is TGCAGCGCTGGGGCAGGGGGCGCTGAGACCCAGTACTTC. This encodes CSAGAGGAETQYF.

This clone was counted between two and nine times. CDR3 amino acids: CASTPPTGNDEQFF. The CDR3, as DNA: TGTGCCAGCACCCCCCCGACAGGGAACGATGAGCAGTTCTTC. This chain links TRBV6-5 with TRBJ2-1, with 7 bases that match TRBD1. Trimming cost V 7 bases and J 8 bases; bases outside gene matches: 11. The CDR3 consists of 14 residues. Germline lookup yields CDR1 MNHEY and CDR2 SVGAGI.

V is TRBV18 and J is TRBJ1-4, with TRBD1 identical over 9 bases. The germline V gene encodes CDR1 KGHSH and CDR2 LQKENI. J gave up 7 bases and V 4 bases, and 1 base lay outside the gene matches. This CDR3 is 13 amino acids long. CDR3 protein: CASSQQGAEKLFF. The CDR3 nucleotides are TGTGCCAGCTCACAACAGGGGGCTGAAAAACTGTTTTTT.

This clone occurred a few times. The genes are TRBV5-1 and TRBJ2-3; no firm D call. V lost 3 bases, J lost 0 bases, and 11 bases lay in between. The CDR3 runs 15 residues. Germline V lookup: CDR1 SGHRS, CDR2 YFSETQ. CDR3 residues: CASSSNSPSTDTQYF. The CDR3 DNA is TGCGCCAGCAGCTCAAACTCGCCTAGCACAGATACGCAGTATTTT.

The V gene is TRBV11-1, the J gene TRBJ2-2, with TRBD1 matching 9 bases. This CDR3 spans 16 amino acids. The V gene end was trimmed by 5 bases and the J gene end by 5 bases; junction bases not matched to a gene: 9. Per germline, CDR1 SGHAT and CDR2 FQDESV (reference sequence). The CDR3 is CASSNRDRVNTGELFF. CDR3 in DNA: TGTGCCAGCAGCAATCGGGACAGGGTGAATACCGGGGAGCTGTTTTTT.

The V gene is TRBV10-3, the J gene TRBJ1-6; 9 nucleotides match TRBD1. The CDR3 is 16 residues long. V trimming: 0 bases; J trimming: 8 bases; junction bases outside the gene matches: 5. CDR1 ENHRY and CDR2 SYGVKD come from the germline V gene. The CDR3 sequence: CAISESRGQGDSPLHF. In nucleotides, the CDR3 is TGTGCCATCAGTGAGTCTCGGGGACAGGGCGATTCACCCCTCCACTTT.

The chain carries TRBV5-4 and TRBJ2-3; tentatively, D is TRBD2 (6 bases). Looked up from germline, CDR1 is SGHNT and CDR2 is YYREEE (reference sequence). Trimming shortened V by 9 bases and J by 1 base, and 15 bases separated the two germline ends. The CDR3 covers 14 residues. The CDR3 here is CATRVGTRTDTQYF. CDR3 sequence (DNA): TGTGCCACCAGGGTGGGGACTCGCACAGATACGCAGTATTTT.